The 2 T cell receptor beta chains listed next were all sequenced from one sample in a study of shared clonotypes between healthy human individuals (dated by TCRdb to 2019 to 2021). Libraries were prepared through the immunoSEQ multiplex PCR assay. What TCRdb holds here is the immuneACCESS table cut down to in-frame rearrangements. Part of the clones is not present; checked against another copy, under half of the missing clones reflect an unresolved V gene, and the others are unexplained. This sample holds about 590,000 clones; around 95% were observed only once. The top ten constitute about 0.11% of the sample. CD8 naive samples were obtained by positive selection for CCR7 among CD45RO-negative cells, yielding a CD45RA+CCR7+ population from which TemRA cells were excluded. The specimen was naive CD8+ T cells sorted from blood. The sample's cell subset or site, from its label and the paper: CD45RA+CCR7+. These receptors all come from a woman in her 30s in good health.

This clone was seen once. This sequence joins TRBV28 and TRBJ2-7, with 7 bases that match TRBD1. The germline gives CDR1 MDHEN, CDR2 SYDVKM. The V gene end was trimmed by 5 bases and the J gene end by 0 bases; junction bases not matched to a gene: 1. The CDR3 is made up of 13 amino acids. Here the CDR3 DNA reads TGTGCCAGCAGTCGGACAGGCTCCTACGAGCAGTACTTC. Translated: CASSRTGSYEQYF.

This rearrangement joins TRBV27 to TRBJ2-1; TRBD2 aligns across 8 bases. The V gene's germline CDR1 is MNHEY and CDR2 SMNVEV (reference sequence). CDR3 length equals 15 residues. Trimming cost V 8 bases and J 2 bases; bases outside gene matches: 8. The CDR3 nucleotides are TGTGCCAGCGGACTACAGCGGGAGCCCTACAATGAGCAGTTCTTC. Its translation: CASGLQREPYNEQFF.